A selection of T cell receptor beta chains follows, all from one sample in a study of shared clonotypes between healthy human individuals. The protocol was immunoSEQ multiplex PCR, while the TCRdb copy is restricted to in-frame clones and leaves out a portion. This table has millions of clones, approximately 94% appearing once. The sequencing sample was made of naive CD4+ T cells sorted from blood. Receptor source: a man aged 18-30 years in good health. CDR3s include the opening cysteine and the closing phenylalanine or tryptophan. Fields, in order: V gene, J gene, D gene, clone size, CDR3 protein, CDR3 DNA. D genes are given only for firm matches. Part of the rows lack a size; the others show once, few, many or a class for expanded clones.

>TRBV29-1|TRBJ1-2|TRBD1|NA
CSVPSQGANGYTF
TGCAGCGTTCCCTCACAGGGGGCGAATGGCTACACCTTC
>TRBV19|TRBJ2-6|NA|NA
CASRETGANVLTF
TGTGCCAGTAGGGAAACTGGGGCCAACGTCCTGACTTTC
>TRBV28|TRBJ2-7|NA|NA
CASSLGSYEQYF
TGTGCCAGCAGTTTGGGGTCCTACGAGCAGTACTTC
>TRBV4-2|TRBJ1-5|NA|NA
CASSQDWGGDQPQHF
TGTGCCAGCAGCCAAGACTGGGGAGGGGATCAGCCCCAGCATTTT
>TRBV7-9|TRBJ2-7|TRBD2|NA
CASSPHRSGSSYEQYF
TGTGCCAGCAGCCCCCACCGCAGCGGGAGCTCCTACGAGCAGTACTTC
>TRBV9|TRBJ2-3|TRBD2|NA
CASSSYESGRWTDTQYF
TGTGCCAGCAGCTCTTACGAGAGCGGGAGATGGACAGATACGCAGTATTTT
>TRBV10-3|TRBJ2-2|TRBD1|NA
CAIGGTGKTGELFF
TGTGCCATCGGAGGGACAGGGAAGACCGGGGAGCTGTTTTTT
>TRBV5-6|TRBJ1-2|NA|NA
CASRREGGNYGYTF
TGTGCCAGCAGGAGGGAAGGGGGAAACTATGGCTACACCTTC
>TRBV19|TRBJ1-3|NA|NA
CASKDGINSGNTIYF
TGTGCCAGTAAGGACGGGATAAACTCTGGAAACACCATATATTTT
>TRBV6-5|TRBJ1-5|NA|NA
CASSYRGFNQPQHF
TGTGCCAGCAGTTACCGGGGGTTCAATCAGCCCCAGCATTTT
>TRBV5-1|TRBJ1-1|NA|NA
CASRQVNTEAFF
TGCGCCAGCAGACAGGTGAACACTGAAGCTTTCTTT
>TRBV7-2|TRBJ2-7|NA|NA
CASSLGQGNYEQYF
TGTGCCAGCAGCTTAGGGCAGGGTAACTACGAGCAGTACTTC
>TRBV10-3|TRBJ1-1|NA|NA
CAISEFGPNTEAFF
TGTGCCATCAGTGAGTTTGGGCCGAACACTGAAGCTTTCTTT
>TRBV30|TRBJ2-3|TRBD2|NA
CAWSVLLAGDTQYF
TGTGCCTGGAGTGTACTACTAGCGGGGGATACGCAGTATTTT
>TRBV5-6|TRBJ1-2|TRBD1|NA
CASRGTDLFGLYGYTF
TGTGCCAGCCGAGGGACAGACCTTTTCGGGCTCTATGGCTACACCTTC
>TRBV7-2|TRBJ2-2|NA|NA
CASSSMGGSNTGELFF
TGTGCCAGCAGCTCCATGGGGGGATCGAACACCGGGGAGCTGTTTTTT
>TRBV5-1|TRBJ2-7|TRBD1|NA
CASSLVGTDVRYEQYF
TGCGCCAGCAGCTTGGTGGGGACAGACGTGCGCTACGAGCAGTACTTC
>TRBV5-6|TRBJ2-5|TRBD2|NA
CASSLLAGAQRETQYF
TGTGCCAGCAGCTTGCTAGCGGGGGCCCAGAGGGAGACCCAGTACTTC
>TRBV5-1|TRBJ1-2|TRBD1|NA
CASSKRQGLYGYTF
TGCGCCAGCAGCAAAAGACAGGGTCTCTATGGCTACACCTTC
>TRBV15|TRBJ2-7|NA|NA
CATSRDRQDTVYEQYF
TGTGCCACCAGCAGAGATCGACAGGACACAGTATACGAGCAGTACTTC
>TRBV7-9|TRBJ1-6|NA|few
CASGVESSNSPLHF
TGTGCCAGCGGGGTAGAGTCCTCTAATTCACCCCTCCACTTT
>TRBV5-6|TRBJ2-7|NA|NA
CASSLGTDSYEQYF
TGTGCCAGCAGCTTGGGGACAGATTCCTACGAGCAGTACTTC